This section outlines one TCR beta chain sequence together with its context. Its antigen is as yet unknown. Quantitative barcoded 5'-RACE was used to prepare TCR beta libraries. TCRdb ran MiXCR on the 5' RACE reads and lists one entry per CDR3 protein. Of roughly 700,000 distinct CDR3 sequences detected, under 20% appear once; the ten largest clones hold 19%. This sample was taken from a study of CD8 T cells in ankylosing spondylitis. V lost 5 bases to trimming and J lost 2 bases; unmatched junction nucleotides: 8. Looked up from germline, CDR1 is SGHRS and CDR2 is YFSETQ. The CDR3 has 15 amino acids. Overall study results and limits: A motif in TCR beta, a set of fewer than ten highly homologous variants, appeared characteristic of ankylosing spondylitis blood.

This clonotype was obtained from a male donor with ankylosing spondylitis. The sequenced sample was blood, either unsorted or a sorted T cell fraction (not recorded which). This chain uses TRBV5-1 with TRBJ2-3, with TRBD2 identical over 7 bases. Here the CDR3 DNA reads TGCGCCAGCAGTATTCTAGGGACTAACACAGATACGCAGTATTTT. This sequence encodes CASSILGTNTDTQYF.